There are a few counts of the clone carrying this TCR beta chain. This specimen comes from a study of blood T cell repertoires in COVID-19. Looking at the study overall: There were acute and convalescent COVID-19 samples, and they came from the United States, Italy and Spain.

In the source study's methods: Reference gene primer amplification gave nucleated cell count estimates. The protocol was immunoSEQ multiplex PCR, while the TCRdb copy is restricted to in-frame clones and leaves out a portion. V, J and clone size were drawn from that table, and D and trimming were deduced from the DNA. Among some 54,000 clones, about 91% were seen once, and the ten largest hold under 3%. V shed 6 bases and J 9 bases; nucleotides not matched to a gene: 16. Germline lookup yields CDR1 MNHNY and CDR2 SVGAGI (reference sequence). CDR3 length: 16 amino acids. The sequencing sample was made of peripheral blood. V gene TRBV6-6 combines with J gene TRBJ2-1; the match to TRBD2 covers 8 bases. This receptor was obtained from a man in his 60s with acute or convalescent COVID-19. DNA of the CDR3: TGTGCCAGCAGCTTCCCGGAACTAGCGGTTGACGGTGAGCAGTTCTTC. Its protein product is CASSFPELAVDGEQFF.